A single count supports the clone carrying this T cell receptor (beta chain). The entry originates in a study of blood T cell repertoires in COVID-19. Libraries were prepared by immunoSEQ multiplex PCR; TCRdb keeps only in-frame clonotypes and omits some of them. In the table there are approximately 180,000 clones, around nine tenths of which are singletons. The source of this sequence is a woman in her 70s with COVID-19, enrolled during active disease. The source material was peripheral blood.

CDR3 coding DNA: TGTGCCAGCTCACAGGGACAGTCCCTTGAAGCTTTCTTT. Translating it yields CASSQGQSLEAFF. This chain links TRBV18 with TRBJ1-1; 7 positions match TRBD1. Germline V gives CDR1 KGHSH, CDR2 LQKENI. This CDR3 comprises 13 residues. Trimming at V came to 4 bases and at J to 7 bases, leaving 6 bases not matched to a gene.